The 18 T cell receptor beta chains below come from one sample, sequenced in a study of T cells in localized non-small cell lung cancer. Repertoires were generated with immunoSEQ multiplex PCR, while TCRdb's copy carries only in-frame clones and drops some. This table holds about 43,000 clones, roughly 90% found once. Material: PBMCs, obtained before any cancer treatment. Receptors originate from a woman aged 40-70 years with stage II lung adenocarcinoma.

The chain joins TRBV4-1 to TRBJ1-5; D remains ambiguous. Germline CDR1 MGHRA, CDR2 YSYEKL. The CDR3 consists of 15 residues. V lost 5 bases to trimming and J lost 0 bases, with 11 bases between them. The CDR3 DNA reads as TGCGCCAGCAGCGATGACCCGGGTAGCAATCAGCCCCAGCATTTT. Its protein product is CASSDDPGSNQPQHF.

The chain couples TRBV18 to TRBJ2-5; 9 bases agree with TRBD1. Germline V CDR1 and CDR2: KGHSH, LQKENI. V trimming: 4 bases; J trimming: 2 bases; junction bases outside the gene matches: 5. There are 15 residues in the CDR3. As DNA, the CDR3 is TGTGCCAGCTCACAGGGGACAGGGCAACAAGAGACCCAGTACTTC. It translates to CASSQGTGQQETQYF.

The chain has TRBV4-1 and TRBJ2-2; D gene uncertain. Looked up from germline, CDR1 is MGHRA and CDR2 is YSYEKL. This CDR3 is built from 14 residues. V shed 1 base and J shed 4 bases, with 7 bases lying between them. CDR3 DNA sequence: TGCGCCAGCAGCCAAGTCTCAGTCACCGGGGAGCTGTTTTTT. Protein product: CASSQVSVTGELFF.

This clone appeared a few times. J is TRBJ1-1 and V is TRBV19; D perhaps matches TRBD1 (5 bases). Germline loops: CDR1 LNHDA, CDR2 SQIVND (reference sequence). V lost 7 bases and J 0 bases, leaving 12 bases between the germline ends. The CDR3 extends over 14 amino acids. The DNA for the CDR3 is TGTGCCAGTAAAGTGGACACAATGAACACTGAAGCTTTCTTT. Encoded protein: CASKVDTMNTEAFF.

The V call is TRBV2, the J call TRBJ1-1; 7 nucleotides align to TRBD1. CDR3 length: 15 amino acids. After removal of 6 bases from V and 0 bases from J, the junction contained 7 bases not matched to a gene. Germline assignment: CDR1 SNHLY and CDR2 FYNNEI. CDR3 DNA: TGTGCCAGCAGACAGACAGGGAATATGAACACTGAAGCTTTCTTT. It codes for CASRQTGNMNTEAFF.

The CDR3 coding sequence is TGTGCCAGCAGCCAAGGGCCACTGGCTAGCACAGATACGCAGTATTTT. This translates into CASSQGPLASTDTQYF. The rearrangement links TRBV7-9 to TRBJ2-3; D is unclear. V was trimmed by 5 bases and J by 0 bases, leaving 15 bases between them. Germline CDR1 is SEHNR and CDR2 is FQNEAQ (reference sequence). The CDR3 contains 16 residues.

The rearrangement joins TRBV6-4 to TRBJ2-2, with D perhaps matching TRBD2 (7 bases). This CDR3 is built from 13 residues. CDR1 is MRHNA and CDR2 is SNTAGT in the germline V gene. V shed 8 bases and J shed 4 bases, with 11 bases lying between them. This chain's CDR3 is CASGGGRTGELFF. The CDR3 coding sequence is TGTGCCAGCGGGGGGGGCCGCACCGGGGAGCTGTTTTTT.

The V and J genes are TRBV27 and TRBJ1-5, with D possibly being TRBD1 (6 bases). The CDR3 runs 17 residues. Germline CDR1 MNHEY, CDR2 SMNVEV (reference sequence). The V gene lost 6 bases and the J gene lost 2 bases, with 20 bases spanning the gap. CDR3 sequence: CASSLASTGLRNQPQHF. The CDR3 DNA reads TGTGCCAGCAGCTTAGCATCGACAGGACTCCGCAATCAGCCCCAGCATTTT.

This clone was seen more than once but under ten times. The chain uses TRBV28 and TRBJ2-1; 11 positions agree with TRBD2. The CDR3 is 15 amino acids. V lost 4 bases and J lost 6; bases outside the gene matches: 5. Germline CDR1 is MDHEN and CDR2 is SYDVKM. The CDR3 nucleotides read TGTGCCAGCAGTTATAGCGGGAGGGACAGCAATGAGCAGTTCTTC. Translation: CASSYSGRDSNEQFF.

The DNA of the CDR3 is TGTGCCAGCAGCTCGGCGCGGGGCGCAGATACGCAGTATTTT. It is translated as CASSSARGADTQYF. The chain links TRBV13 to TRBJ2-3; maybe TRBD2 (6 bases). CDR3 length equals 14 residues. Per germline, CDR1 PRHDT and CDR2 FYEKMQ (reference sequence). V was clipped by 4 bases and J by 4 bases, with 12 bases between them.

This chain links TRBV27 with TRBJ2-3; 8 bases are a match to TRBD2. There are 14 residues in the CDR3. After removal of 3 bases from V and 5 bases from J, the junction contained 4 bases not matched to a gene. Germline V gives CDR1 MNHEY, CDR2 SMNVEV (reference sequence). For the CDR3, the DNA is TGTGCCAGCAGTTTTGGAGCGGGGGAAGATACGCAGTATTTT. This translates into CASSFGAGEDTQYF.

This clone occurred a few times. The CDR3 reads CASSLGGQPQHF. The CDR3 region has the DNA TGTGCCAGCAGCTTAGGGGGGCAGCCCCAGCATTTT. The chain combines TRBV7-2 with TRBJ1-5; possibly TRBD1 for D (5 bases). Looked up from germline, CDR1 is SGHTA and CDR2 is FQGNSA. With 1 base removed from V and 7 bases from J, the gap between germline ends came to 5 bases. The CDR3 is 12 residues long.

The rearrangement links TRBV19 to TRBJ2-1, with 9 bases matching TRBD2. This CDR3 contains 16 residues. V dropped 0 bases and J dropped 7; count of bases not matched to a gene: 7. Germline V gene lookup returns CDR1 LNHDA and CDR2 SQIVND (reference sequence). Here the CDR3 DNA reads TGTGCCAGTAGTATAGATATTTGGACTAGCGCTAATGAGCAGTTCTTC. Its protein is CASSIDIWTSANEQFF.

The table lists this clone with a count of one. This chain links TRBV28 with TRBJ2-1; D gene uncertain. CDR3 length: 13 residues. In germline, CDR1 is MDHEN, CDR2 SYDVKM. V was clipped by 7 bases and J by 8 bases, with 15 bases between them. The CDR3 loop is CASTSGPLDEQFF. The DNA of the CDR3 is TGTGCCAGCACGTCTGGCCCCCTCGATGAGCAGTTCTTC.

The chain couples TRBV28 to TRBJ1-3; a possible D gene is TRBD1 (5 bases). This CDR3 is built from 15 residues. Trimming removed 5 bases at V and 8 bases at J, with 19 bases between. The germline CDR1 and CDR2 sequences are MDHEN and SYDVKM. CDR3 in amino acids: CASSTPVGGLDTIYF. The CDR3 nucleotides read TGTGCCAGCAGTACCCCGGTGGGGGGGTTGGACACCATATATTTT. Together with reference TRBV28 and TRBJ1-3, the CDR3 gives the full variable domain: DVKVTQSSRYLVKRTGEKVFLECVQDMDHENMFWYRQDPGLGLRLIYFSYDVKMKEKGDIPEGYSVSREKKERFSLILESASTNQTSMYLCASSTPVGGLDTIYFGEGSWLTVV.

This chain joins TRBV5-4 and TRBJ2-1; D possibly corresponds to TRBD2 (6 bases). Germline lookup yields CDR1 SGHNT and CDR2 YYREEE (reference sequence). V lost 4 bases and J 2 bases, leaving 13 bases between the germline ends. CDR3 length: 15 amino acids. The CDR3 region is CASSPPGRTYNEQFF. The CDR3 nucleotides read TGTGCCAGCAGCCCGCCGGGGAGGACCTACAATGAGCAGTTCTTC.

This clone came up once. The chain has TRBV5-1 and TRBJ1-3; tentative D call: TRBD1 (5 bases). Deletions cut 4 bases from V and 7 bases from J, with 12 bases between. Germline CDR1 is SGHRS and CDR2 is YFSETQ. The length of the CDR3 is 13 residues. The CDR3 DNA reads as TGCGCCAGCAGCATCGACAGTGCGAACACCATATATTTT. Protein product: CASSIDSANTIYF.

V gene TRBV4-2 combines with J gene TRBJ2-3; the D call may be TRBD1 or TRBD2 (5 bases each). This CDR3 has 16 residues. From germline, CDR1 is LGHNA and CDR2 YNFKEQ. The V and J ends lost 4 bases and 2 bases respectively, with 16 bases between them. CDR3 bases: TGTGCCAGCAGCCCGAATGGGGGAAGATCCACAGATACGCAGTATTTT. This encodes CASSPNGGRSTDTQYF.